This entry lists 10 T cell receptor beta chains sequenced from one sample in a study of cytomegalovirus exposure and HLA in healthy donors. The PCR made use of 60 Vbeta and 13 Jbeta primers. TCRdb's table, derived via immunoSEQ multiplex PCR, lists solely in-frame clones and lacks some. The table gives tens of thousands of clones; the top ten clones make up around 5% of it. The sequencing input was PBMCs. Every receptor here comes from a woman between 40 and 50 years old in good health and CMV-seropositive.

This chain uses TRBV18 with TRBJ2-7; 7 positions match TRBD1. CDR1 is KGHSH, CDR2 LQKENI, per germline. Unmatched junction bases numbered 8, after V lost 3 bases and J lost 3 bases. The CDR3 is 15 amino acids. The CDR3 here is CASSPTGQTHYEQYF. CDR3 in DNA: TGTGCCAGCTCACCTACGGGACAGACGCACTACGAGCAGTACTTC.

V is TRBV7-8 and J is TRBJ2-1; 8 bases map to TRBD2. J lost 6 bases, V lost 5 bases, and 12 bases had no gene match. Germline CDR1 reads SGHVS; CDR2 reads FQNEAQ. The CDR3 has 16 amino acids. CDR3 in amino acids: CASSLRKGLVGNEQFF. DNA for the CDR3: TGTGCCAGCAGCCTCCGAAAGGGACTAGTTGGCAATGAGCAGTTCTTC.

The chain couples TRBV7-7 to TRBJ2-5, with D possibly being TRBD1 (5 bases). Germline V gives CDR1 SSHAT, CDR2 FNYEAQ (reference sequence). This CDR3 spans 15 amino acids. The ends were cut back, 1 base at V and 4 bases at J, with 13 bases in the middle. The CDR3 loop is CASSLDLSRGETQYF. CDR3 bases: TGTGCCAGCAGCTTAGATCTGAGTAGGGGAGAGACCCAGTACTTC. Variable domain in full (rest from reference TRBV7-7 and TRBJ2-5): GAGVSQSPRYKVTKRGQDVTLRCDPISSHATLYWYQQALGQGPEFLTYFNYEAQPDKSGLPSDRFSAERPEGSISTLTIQRTEQRDSAMYRCASSLDLSRGETQYFGPGTRLLVL.

The CDR3 loop is CASSSGGGYEQYF. In DNA form, the CDR3 reads TGTGCCAGCAGCTCTGGGGGGGGGTACGAGCAGTACTTC. J is TRBJ2-7 and V is TRBV11-1; 7 bases are shared with TRBD2. V was pared by 4 bases and J by 4 bases, with 4 bases of the junction left unmatched. CDR1 SGHAT and CDR2 FQDESV come from the germline V gene (reference sequence). This CDR3 is built from 13 residues.

For this clone: The same CDR3 arises from other DNA sequences in this sample as well. This chain links TRBV7-2 with TRBJ1-1, with D possibly TRBD1 on 5 matching bases. Germline CDR1 is SGHTA and CDR2 is FQGNSA. The V end was cut by 1 base, the J end by 5 bases, with 17 bases between. CDR3 length: 16 amino acids. The chain's CDR3 is CASSLGGGYRLTEAFF. The CDR3 coding sequence is TGTGCCAGCAGCTTAGGGGGGGGGTATAGGCTGACTGAAGCTTTCTTT.

The V call is TRBV9, the J call TRBJ2-3; TRBD1 aligns across 8 bases. The CDR3 totals 17 residues. The germline CDR1 and CDR2 sequences are SGDLS and YYNGEE. The trim removed 1 base at V and 4 bases at J, leaving 11 bases unmatched. The DNA of the CDR3 is TGTGCCAGCAGCGTAACCACAACCAGACAGGGGCCAGATACGCAGTATTTT. It codes for CASSVTTTRQGPDTQYF.

J is TRBJ2-1 and V is TRBV7-9, with TRBD2 matching 9 bases. J lost 3 bases, V lost 5 bases, and 11 bases had no gene match. The CDR3 spans 17 residues. Germline V lookup: CDR1 SEHNR, CDR2 FQNEAQ (reference sequence). The chain's CDR3 is CASSPPRASGIYNEQFF. Written as DNA, the CDR3 is TGTGCCAGCAGCCCACCCAGGGCTAGCGGGATCTACAATGAGCAGTTCTTC.

The rearrangement links TRBV10-3 to TRBJ1-5; no clear D. V was cut by 2 bases and J by 5 bases, with 10 bases left in between. Germline assignment: CDR1 ENHRY and CDR2 SYGVKD. CDR3 length equals 14 residues. CDR3 DNA sequence: TGTGCCATCAGTGAGAGGCGGGGAGATCAGCCCCAGCATTTT. This codes for CAISERRGDQPQHF.

V and J are TRBV7-9 and TRBJ1-1, with D perhaps TRBD1 (5 bases). The CDR3 covers 13 residues. Germline values: CDR1 SEHNR, CDR2 FQNEAQ (reference sequence). The ends were cut back, 2 bases at V and 3 bases at J, with 7 bases in the middle. DNA for the CDR3: TGTGCCAGCAGCTTATTAGGGGACACTGAAGCTTTCTTT. Its protein product is CASSLLGDTEAFF.

The rearrangement joins TRBV4-1 to TRBJ2-7, with D possibly being TRBD2 (6 bases). V was trimmed by 2 bases and J by 0 bases, leaving 26 bases between them. From germline, CDR1 is MGHRA and CDR2 YSYEKL. The CDR3 is 20 residues long. CDR3 sequence (DNA): TGCGCCAGCAGCCAACATACAGGACCGCGGGGATATACCGACTCCTACGAGCAGTACTTC. Its protein is CASSQHTGPRGYTDSYEQYF.